This T cell receptor beta chain emerged from a study of patients and donors after allogeneic stem cell transplantation. The V gene lost 2 bases and the J gene lost 5 bases, with 7 bases spanning the gap. Germline V gene data show CDR1 as WSHSY and CDR2 as SAAADI. CDR3 size: 12 residues. This clonotype was detected only a few times. Each CDR3 protein is one row after TCRdb ran MiXCR on the RT-PCR reads. In the table there are hundreds of thousands of distinct CDR3 sequences, 15% to 20% of which are singletons. The clonotype comes from a human donor who was either an allogeneic HSCT recipient or a stem cell or donor lymphocyte infusion donor (not recorded which). It is not recorded whose cells these are; they may come from a transplant donor. The chain has TRBV10-2 and TRBJ2-7, with D perhaps TRBD2 (6 bases). Sequencing used blood, either unsorted or a sorted T cell fraction (not recorded which). As DNA, the CDR3 is TGCGCCAGCAGTGAGACTAGCCACGAGCAGTACTTC. This translates into CASSETSHEQYF.